This T cell receptor (beta chain) was captured by sequencing in a study of blood T cells in healthy people across ages. PCR was performed a second time for about 7 to 11 cycles using a sample-barcoded 5' primer and a J-beta primer mix. Via MiXCR, TCRdb re-called the 5' RACE reads, giving one row per CDR3 protein. The repertoire consists of 540,000 or so distinct CDR3 sequences, with 25% to 30% occurring once and the leading ten covering approximately 17%. Trimming took 4 bases from V and 3 from J; bases not matched to a gene: 1. The CDR3 runs 13 residues. Per germline, CDR1 LGHDT and CDR2 YNNKEL (reference sequence). Comments on this clonotype: Its cognate antigen is unknown.

Study-wide results and caveats: Donors of long life had a larger count of naive CD4+ cells and greater diversity than aged donors. Naive T cell percentage showed a strong correlation with the diversity of TCR beta.

Sequenced input: blood. This rearrangement joins TRBV3-1 to TRBJ2-7, with 9 positions matching TRBD2. The clonotype was recovered from a woman in her seventies in good health. Written as DNA, the CDR3 is TGTGCCAGCAGCCGCGGGGGGGACTACGAGCAGTACTTC. Encoded protein: CASSRGGDYEQYF.